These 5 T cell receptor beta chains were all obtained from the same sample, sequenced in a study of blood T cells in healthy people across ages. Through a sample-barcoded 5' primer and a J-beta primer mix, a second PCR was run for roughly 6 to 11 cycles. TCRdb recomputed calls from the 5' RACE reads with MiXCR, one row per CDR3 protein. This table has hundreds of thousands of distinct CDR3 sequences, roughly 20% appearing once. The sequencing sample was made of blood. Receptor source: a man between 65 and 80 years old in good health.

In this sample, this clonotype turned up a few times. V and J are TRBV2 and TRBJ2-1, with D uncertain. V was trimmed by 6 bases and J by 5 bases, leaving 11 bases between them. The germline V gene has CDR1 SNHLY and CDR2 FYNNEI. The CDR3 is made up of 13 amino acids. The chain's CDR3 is CASREWQDNEQFF. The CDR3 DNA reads TGTGCCAGCAGGGAATGGCAGGACAATGAGCAGTTCTTC.

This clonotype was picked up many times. CDR3 sequence reads: CSARQGTEAFF. CDR3 coding DNA: TGCAGTGCAAGACAGGGTACTGAAGCTTTCTTT. The chain uses TRBV20-1 and TRBJ1-1, with TRBD1 matching over 7 bases. Germline lookup yields CDR1 DFQATT and CDR2 SNEGSKA (reference sequence). V lost 6 bases to trimming and J lost 5 bases; unmatched junction nucleotides: 3. This CDR3 is built from 11 residues.

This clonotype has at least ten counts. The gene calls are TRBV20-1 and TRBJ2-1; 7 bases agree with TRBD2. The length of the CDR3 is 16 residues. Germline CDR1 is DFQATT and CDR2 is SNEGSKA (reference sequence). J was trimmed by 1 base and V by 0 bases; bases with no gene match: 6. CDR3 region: CSARDVGGVSYNEQFF. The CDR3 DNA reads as TGCAGTGCTAGAGACGTGGGAGGGGTTTCCTACAATGAGCAGTTCTTC.

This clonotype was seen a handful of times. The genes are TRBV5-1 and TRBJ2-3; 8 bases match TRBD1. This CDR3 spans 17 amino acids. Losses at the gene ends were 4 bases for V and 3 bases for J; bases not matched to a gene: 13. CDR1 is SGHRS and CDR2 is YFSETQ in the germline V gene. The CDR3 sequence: CASSTIPTGVGTDTQYF. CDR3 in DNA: TGCGCCAGCAGCACAATCCCGACAGGGGTGGGGACAGATACGCAGTATTTT.

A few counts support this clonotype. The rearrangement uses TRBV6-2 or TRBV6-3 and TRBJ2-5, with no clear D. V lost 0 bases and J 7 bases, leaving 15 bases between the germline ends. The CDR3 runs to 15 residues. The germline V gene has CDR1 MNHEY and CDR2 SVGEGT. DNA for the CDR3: TGTGCCAGCAGTTACTCAAAAGGGCCGGCAGGGACCCAGTACTTC. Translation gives CASSYSKGPAGTQYF.